The clone carrying this T cell receptor beta chain was seen a single time. This specimen comes from a study of blood T cell repertoires in COVID-19. About the research overall: The United States, Italy and Spain were the sources of the acute and convalescent COVID-19 samples. PBMCs, B-cell-depleted T cells, or T cells provided the cDNA or gDNA that made up the material.

Per the study methods: Reference gene primer amplification gave estimated nucleated cell counts. Clones were read by immunoSEQ multiplex PCR, and TCRdb kept only the in-frame ones, dropping some. That table is the source of V, J and clone size, and D and trimming were worked out from the DNA. The table lists approximately 140,000 clones, about nine tenths of them singletons. This CDR3 has 14 amino acids. Germline lookup yields CDR1 MNHEY and CDR2 SVGAGI. J gave up 7 bases and V 10 bases, and 8 bases lay outside the gene matches. This chain uses TRBV6-5 with TRBJ2-1, with 12 bases identical to TRBD1. Sequencing input: peripheral blood. The sequence was obtained from a woman aged 60 to 75 with active or convalescent COVID-19. DNA of the CDR3: TGTGCCACCATACCGGGACAGGGGGCGAATGAGCAGTTCTTC. Its translation is CATIPGQGANEQFF.